This TCR beta chain was observed in a study of blood T cell repertoires in COVID-19. The CDR3 has 14 residues. TCRdb's table, derived via immunoSEQ multiplex PCR, lists solely in-frame clones and lacks some. Seen here are 350,000 to 400,000 clones, 85% to 90% observed once, and the top ten hold about 7%. Sequenced sample: peripheral blood. The origin of this receptor is a man aged 18 to 35 with active or convalescent COVID-19. This rearrangement joins TRBV21-1 to TRBJ2-7; the table's TRBD1 call for D was not verified on the DNA. TRBV21-1 is described as a pseudogene. The CDR3 reads CASPRGGVSYEQYF. As DNA, the CDR3 is TGTGCCAGCCCCAGGGGTGGGGTATCCTACGAGCAGTACTTC.